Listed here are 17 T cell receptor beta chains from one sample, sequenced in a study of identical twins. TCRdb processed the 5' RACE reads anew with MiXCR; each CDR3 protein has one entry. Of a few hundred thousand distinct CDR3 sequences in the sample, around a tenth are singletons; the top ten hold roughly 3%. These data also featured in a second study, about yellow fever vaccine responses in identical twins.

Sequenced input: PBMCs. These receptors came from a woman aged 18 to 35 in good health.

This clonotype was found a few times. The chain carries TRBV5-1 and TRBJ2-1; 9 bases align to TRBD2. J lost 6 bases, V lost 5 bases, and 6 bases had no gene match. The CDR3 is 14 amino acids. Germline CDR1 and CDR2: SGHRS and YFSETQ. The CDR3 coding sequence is TGCGCCAGCAGGGCGGGAGGGGACGTCAATGAGCAGTTCTTC. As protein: CASRAGGDVNEQFF.

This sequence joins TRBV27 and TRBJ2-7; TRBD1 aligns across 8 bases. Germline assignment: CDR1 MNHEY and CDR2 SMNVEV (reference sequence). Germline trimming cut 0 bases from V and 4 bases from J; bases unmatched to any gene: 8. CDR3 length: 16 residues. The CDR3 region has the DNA TGTGCCAGCAGTTTATCTGGTACGGACAGGGATTACGAGCAGTACTTC. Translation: CASSLSGTDRDYEQYF.

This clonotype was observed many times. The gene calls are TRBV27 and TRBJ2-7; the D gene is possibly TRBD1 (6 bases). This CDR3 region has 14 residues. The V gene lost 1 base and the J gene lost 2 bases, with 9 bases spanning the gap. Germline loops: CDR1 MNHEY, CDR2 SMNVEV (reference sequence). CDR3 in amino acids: CASSLFRGPYEQYF. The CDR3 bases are TGTGCCAGCAGTTTATTCAGGGGACCCTACGAGCAGTACTTC.

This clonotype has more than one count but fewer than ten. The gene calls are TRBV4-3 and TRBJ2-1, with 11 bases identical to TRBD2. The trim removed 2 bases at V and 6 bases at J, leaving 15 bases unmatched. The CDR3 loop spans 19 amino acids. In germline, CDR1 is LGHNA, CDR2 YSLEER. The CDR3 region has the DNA TGCGCCAGCAGCCAATTCGTGGCTAAAACTAGCGGGAGAAGCAATGAGCAGTTCTTC. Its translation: CASSQFVAKTSGRSNEQFF.

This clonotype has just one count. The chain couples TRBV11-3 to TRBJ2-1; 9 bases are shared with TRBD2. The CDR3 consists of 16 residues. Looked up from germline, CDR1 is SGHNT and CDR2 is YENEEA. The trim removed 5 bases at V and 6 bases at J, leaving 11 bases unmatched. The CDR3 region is CASSTGRIAGVNEQFF. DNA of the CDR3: TGTGCCAGCAGCACAGGTCGGATAGCGGGAGTCAATGAGCAGTTCTTC.

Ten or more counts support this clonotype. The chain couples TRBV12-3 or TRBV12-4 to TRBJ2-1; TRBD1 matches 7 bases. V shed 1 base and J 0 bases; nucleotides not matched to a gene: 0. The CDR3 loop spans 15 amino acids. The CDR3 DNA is TGTGCCAGCAGTTTAGGGGACAGCTCCTACAATGAGCAGTTCTTC. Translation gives CASSLGDSSYNEQFF.

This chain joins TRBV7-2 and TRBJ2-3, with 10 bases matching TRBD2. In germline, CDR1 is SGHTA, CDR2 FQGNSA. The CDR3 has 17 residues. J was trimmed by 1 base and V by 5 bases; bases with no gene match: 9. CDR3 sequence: CASSPYRTSGRTDTQYF. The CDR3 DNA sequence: TGTGCCAGCAGCCCTTACCGGACTAGCGGTCGCACAGATACGCAGTATTTT.

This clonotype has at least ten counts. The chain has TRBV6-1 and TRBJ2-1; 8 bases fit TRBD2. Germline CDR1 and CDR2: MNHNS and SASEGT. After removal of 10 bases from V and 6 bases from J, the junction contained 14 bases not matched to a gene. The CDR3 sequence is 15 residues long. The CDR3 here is CATGLGLDTLNEQFF. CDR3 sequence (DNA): TGTGCCACCGGACTGGGACTAGACACACTCAATGAGCAGTTCTTC.

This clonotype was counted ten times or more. The CDR3 DNA follows: TGTGCCAGCAGTACTAGCGGGGGGGCCCTGACAGATACGCAGTATTTT. Amino acids: CASSTSGGALTDTQYF. V gene TRBV12-3 or TRBV12-4 combines with J gene TRBJ2-3; 13 bases map to TRBD2. The CDR3 is 16 residues long. Germline trimming cut 5 bases from V and 3 bases from J; bases unmatched to any gene: 5.

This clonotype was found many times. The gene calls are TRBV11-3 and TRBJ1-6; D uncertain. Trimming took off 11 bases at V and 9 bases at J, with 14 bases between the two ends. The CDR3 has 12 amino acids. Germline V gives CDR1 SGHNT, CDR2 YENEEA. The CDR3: CAAGRVSSPLHF. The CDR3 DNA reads TGTGCCGCGGGCAGAGTGAGTTCACCCCTCCACTTT.

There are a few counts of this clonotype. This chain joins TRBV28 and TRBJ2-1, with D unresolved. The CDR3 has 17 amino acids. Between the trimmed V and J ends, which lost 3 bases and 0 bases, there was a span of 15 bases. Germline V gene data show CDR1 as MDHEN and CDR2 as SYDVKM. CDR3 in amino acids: CASSFAVGVTSYNEQFF. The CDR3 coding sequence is TGTGCCAGCAGTTTCGCGGTCGGCGTTACCTCCTACAATGAGCAGTTCTTC.

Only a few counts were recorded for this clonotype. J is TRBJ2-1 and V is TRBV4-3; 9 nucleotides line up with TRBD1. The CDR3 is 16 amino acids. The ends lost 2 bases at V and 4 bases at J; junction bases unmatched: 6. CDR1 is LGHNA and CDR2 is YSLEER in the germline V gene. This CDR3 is CASSQSPDRGYNEQFF. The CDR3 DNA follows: TGCGCCAGCAGCCAATCCCCGGACAGGGGATACAATGAGCAGTTCTTC.

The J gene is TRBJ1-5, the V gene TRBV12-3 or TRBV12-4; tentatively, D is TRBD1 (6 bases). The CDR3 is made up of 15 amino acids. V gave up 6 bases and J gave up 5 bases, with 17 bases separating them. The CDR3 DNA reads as TGTGCCAGCAGACCAAGCGGGGGCTGGGATCAGCCCCAGCATTTT. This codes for CASRPSGGWDQPQHF.

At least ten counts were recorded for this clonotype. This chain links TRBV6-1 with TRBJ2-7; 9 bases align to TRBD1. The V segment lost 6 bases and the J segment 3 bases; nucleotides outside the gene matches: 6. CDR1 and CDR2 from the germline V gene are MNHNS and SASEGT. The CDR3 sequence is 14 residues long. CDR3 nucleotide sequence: TGTGCCAGCAGCCGAGGACAGGGGCTCTACGAGCAGTACTTC. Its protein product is CASSRGQGLYEQYF.

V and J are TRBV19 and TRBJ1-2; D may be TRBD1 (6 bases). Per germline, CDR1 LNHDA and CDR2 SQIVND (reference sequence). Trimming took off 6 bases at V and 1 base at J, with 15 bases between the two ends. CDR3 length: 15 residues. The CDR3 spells CASSPSGTLNYGYTF. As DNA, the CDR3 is TGTGCCAGTAGCCCATCCGGGACACTTAACTATGGCTACACCTTC.

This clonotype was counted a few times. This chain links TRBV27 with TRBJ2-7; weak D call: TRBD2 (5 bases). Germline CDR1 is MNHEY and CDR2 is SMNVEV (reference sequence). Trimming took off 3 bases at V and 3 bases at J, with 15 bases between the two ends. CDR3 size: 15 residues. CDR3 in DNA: TGTGCCAGCAGTTTTCGGGCTAGCACATACTACGAGCAGTACTTC. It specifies CASSFRASTYYEQYF.

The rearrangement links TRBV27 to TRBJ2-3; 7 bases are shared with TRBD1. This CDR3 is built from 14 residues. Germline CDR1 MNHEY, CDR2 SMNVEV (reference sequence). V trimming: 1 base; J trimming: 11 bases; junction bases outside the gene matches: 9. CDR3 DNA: TGTGCCAGCAGTTTATGGGCAGGGGGTAAGGAGCAGTATTTT. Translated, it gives CASSLWAGGKEQYF.